This T cell receptor beta chain originates from a study of control samples from healthy donors and cancer patients. The table came from immunoSEQ multiplex PCR; TCRdb's copy has only in-frame clones and leaves some out. Counted here are about 67,000 clones, about 87% occurring once; the ten biggest clones make up approximately 2.1%. This clone was found once. V gave up 5 bases and J gave up 8 bases, with 11 bases separating them. Germline CDR1 reads SGHNT; CDR2 reads YYREEE (reference sequence). CDR3 length: 13 residues. The sample was PBMCs. This receptor was identified in a woman between 50 and 59 years old with head and neck cancer. This chain links TRBV5-4 with TRBJ1-6, with D possibly TRBD1 on 5 matching bases. This CDR3 is CASSRTGDSPLHF. Here the CDR3 DNA reads TGTGCCAGCAGTCGGACGGGGGATTCACCCCTCCACTTT.